Presented here are 7 T cell receptor beta chains from one specimen sequenced in a study of OX40 agonist ivuxolimab in advanced cancers. The data were produced by immunoSEQ multiplex PCR, yet TCRdb's version contains in-frame clones alone and is incomplete. This table holds 60,000 to 75,000 clones, about 90% found once. This specimen was CD4+ or CD8+ T cells sorted from blood, taken in a trial of the OX40 agonist ivuxolimab. The receptor source for this set is an adult with an advanced solid tumor such as melanoma, head and neck, liver or kidney cancer.

The chain carries TRBV13 and TRBJ2-2, with D possibly matching TRBD2 (6 bases). In germline, CDR1 is PRHDT, CDR2 FYEKMQ (reference sequence). The CDR3 runs 15 residues. The ends were cut back, 5 bases at V and 4 bases at J, with 14 bases in the middle. The DNA for the CDR3 is TGTGCCAGCAGCCTCCCGACTAGAAGCACCGGGGAGCTGTTTTTT. Translating gives CASSLPTRSTGELFF. The full variable domain, with the rest looked up from reference TRBV13 and TRBJ2-2, is AAGVIQSPRHLIKEKRETATLKCYPIPRHDTVYWYQQGPGQDPQFLISFYEKMQSDKGSIPDRFSAQQFSDYHSELNMSSLELGDSALYFCASSLPTRSTGELFFGEGSRLTVL.

The chain recombines TRBV9 with TRBJ2-1; 11 positions agree with TRBD2. V dropped 3 bases and J dropped 10; count of bases not matched to a gene: 12. Germline V CDR1 and CDR2: SGDLS, YYNGEE. The CDR3 extends over 16 amino acids. The chain's CDR3 is CASSGGGAGLADEQFF. The CDR3 bases are TGTGCCAGCAGCGGGGGAGGCGCGGGACTAGCGGACGAGCAGTTCTTC.

J is TRBJ1-5 and V is TRBV7-9; 8 bases line up with TRBD1. Unmatched junction bases numbered 5, after V lost 4 bases and J lost 6 bases. CDR3 length: 14 amino acids. Germline V lookup: CDR1 SEHNR, CDR2 FQNEAQ (reference sequence). The CDR3 nucleotides read TGTGCCAGCAGCTCGGACAGGGATGGTCAGCCCCAGCATTTT. Protein: CASSSDRDGQPQHF.

The chain employs TRBV29-1 and TRBJ2-7; 9 bases map to TRBD1. Germline V gives CDR1 SQVTM, CDR2 ANQGSEA. The CDR3 spans 15 residues. The trim removed 2 bases at V and 6 bases at J, leaving 11 bases unmatched. Written as DNA, the CDR3 is TGCAGCGTTGAATCCCGGGACAGGGTACTGGGCGAGCAGTACTTC. This encodes CSVESRDRVLGEQYF.

This chain connects TRBV18 to TRBJ2-7; D gene unclear. CDR3 size: 13 residues. Germline lookup yields CDR1 KGHSH and CDR2 LQKENI. Between the trimmed V and J ends, which lost 6 bases and 2 bases, there was a span of 11 bases. As DNA, the CDR3 is TGTGCCAGCTCCGGGTTTCTTGCCTACGAGCAGTACTTC. This encodes CASSGFLAYEQYF.

The rearrangement links TRBV19 to TRBJ2-7; TRBD1 aligns across 9 bases. This CDR3 contains 16 residues. Germline values: CDR1 LNHDA, CDR2 SQIVND (reference sequence). V dropped 3 bases and J dropped 3; count of bases not matched to a gene: 9. The CDR3 DNA sequence: TGTGCCAGTAGTATCCTAACCGGGACAGGGAACTACGAGCAGTACTTC. This translates into CASSILTGTGNYEQYF.

This chain joins TRBV6-1 and TRBJ1-2; no definite D call. CDR1 and CDR2 (germline): MNHNS, SASEGT. CDR3 length: 13 amino acids. Trimming took off 0 bases at V and 5 bases at J, with 7 bases between the two ends. The CDR3 DNA reads TGTGCCAGCAGTGAAGCAGGAGAATATGGCTACACCTTC. Protein product: CASSEAGEYGYTF.